These 20 T cell receptor beta chains were sequenced from one sample in a study of blood T cells in healthy people across ages (dated by TCRdb to the mid-2010s). The method behind the library was 5' RACE. Sequencing took place on an Illumina HiSeq 2500. A second PCR of roughly 6 to 11 cycles was run with a J-beta primer mix and a sample-barcoded 5' primer. TCRdb reran the public reads through fastp at Q25 and MiXCR, keeping productive beta chains. Identical CDR3 proteins give one entry, which carries the most common genes and DNA. Counted in this sample were 650,000 to 1,000,000 distinct CDR3 sequences; 35% to 40% of them appeared once. 13% of the sample comes from the top ten. Input material: blood. The source of these receptors is a man aged 18 to 35 in good health.

The gene calls are TRBV12-3 or TRBV12-4 and TRBJ1-1, with TRBD1 as a possible D gene (5 bases). The CDR3 has 12 amino acids. V shed 2 bases and J shed 7 bases, with 8 bases lying between them. CDR3 protein: CASSLPGNEAFF. For the CDR3, the DNA is TGTGCCAGCAGTTTACCAGGGAATGAAGCTTTCTTT.

This chain connects TRBV29-1 to TRBJ1-5; weak D call: TRBD1 (5 bases). The V end lost 1 base, the J end lost 7 bases, and 14 bases lay between the germline ends. This CDR3 is built from 14 residues. Germline loops: CDR1 SQVTM, CDR2 ANQGSEA. The CDR3 loop reads CSVEAEGVGQPQHF. Here the CDR3 DNA reads TGCAGCGTTGAAGCTGAAGGGGTTGGGCAGCCCCAGCATTTT.

For this clonotype: An end of the junction differs from the germline gene, which may be a read error. The genes are TRBV4-2 and TRBJ1-6; D ambiguous. Germline V gene sequence: CDR1 LGHNA, CDR2 YNFKEQ. This CDR3 comprises 18 residues. The CDR3 sequence is CASSQASVRWKDNSPPHF. CDR3 sequence (DNA): TGTGCCAGCAGCCAGGCCTCCGTGAGGTGGAAGGATAATTCACCCCCCCACTTT.

This clonotype has only a few counts. The chain is built from TRBV4-1 and TRBJ2-1; TRBD2 agrees at 15 bases. The CDR3 contains 18 residues. Trimming took 1 base from V and 7 from J; bases not matched to a gene: 8. Per germline, CDR1 MGHRA and CDR2 YSYEKL. For the CDR3, the DNA is TGCGCCAGCAGCCAAGTAGATCTGGGACTAGCGGGGGGAAATGAGCAGTTCTTC. This gives the protein CASSQVDLGLAGGNEQFF.

This clonotype showed up just a few times. The chain combines TRBV20-1 with TRBJ2-5, with D unclear. The CDR3 extends over 13 amino acids. Trimming stripped 8 bases from V and 6 bases from J, with 19 bases between. Germline CDR1 is DFQATT and CDR2 is SNEGSKA (reference sequence). The chain's CDR3 is CSPRNPSLQTQYF. DNA of the CDR3: TGCAGTCCCAGAAACCCCTCCCTTCAGACCCAGTACTTC.

This clonotype was counted a few times. This chain uses TRBV7-2 with TRBJ2-5, with a weak D call TRBD2 (5 bases). V lost 5 bases and J lost 1, with 14 bases in between. CDR3 length: 15 residues. CDR1 SGHTA and CDR2 FQGNSA come from the germline V gene. DNA of the CDR3: TGTGCCAGCAGCGCCTCCTCCGGGGTCCAAGAGACCCAGTACTTC. Protein product: CASSASSGVQETQYF.

With regard to this clonotype: This sequence may be a read error, since a much larger clone differs from it by one base. The V call is TRBV28, the J call TRBJ2-7; D gene unclear. Germline V lookup: CDR1 MDHEN, CDR2 SYDVKM. The CDR3 loop spans 13 amino acids. CDR3 protein: CAGSLSRTYEQYF. In DNA form, the CDR3 reads TGTGCCGGCAGTTTATCTCGGACCTACGAGCAGTACTTC. Drawing the rest from reference TRBV28 and TRBJ2-7, the complete variable domain is DVKVTQSSRYLVKRTGEKVFLECVQDMDHENMFWYRQDPGLGLRLIYFSYDVKMKEKGDIPEGYSVSREKKERFSLILESASTNQTSMYLCAGSLSRTYEQYFGPGTRLTVT.

The chain has TRBV7-2 and TRBJ2-5, with TRBD2 matching over 8 bases. Germline lookup yields CDR1 SGHTA and CDR2 FQGNSA. This CDR3 is 17 amino acids long. Unmatched junction bases numbered 10, after V lost 2 bases and J lost 2 bases. The CDR3 bases are TGTGCCAGCAGCTTAATTTCCCAGGTAGCGGGGCAAGAGACCCAGTACTTC. Its translation: CASSLISQVAGQETQYF.

This clonotype was seen a handful of times. This chain connects TRBV12-3 or TRBV12-4 to TRBJ2-2; TRBD1 agrees at 9 bases. Losses at the gene ends were 5 bases for V and 6 bases for J; bases not matched to a gene: 7. This CDR3 comprises 15 residues. The CDR3 is CASSLGTGFAGELFF. CDR3 coding DNA: TGTGCCAGCAGTCTAGGGACAGGGTTTGCCGGGGAGCTGTTTTTT.

The J gene is TRBJ2-7, the V gene TRBV6-5, with a weak D call TRBD2 (6 bases). This CDR3 has 15 residues. CDR1 and CDR2 (germline): MNHEY, SVGAGI. With 3 bases removed from V and 7 bases from J, the gap between germline ends came to 19 bases. CDR3 amino acids: CASSYGRGLHNEQYF. The DNA of the CDR3 is TGTGCCAGCAGTTATGGGCGGGGTCTCCACAATGAGCAGTACTTC.

This clonotype was seen ten or more times. This sequence joins TRBV4-1 and TRBJ2-1; 11 bases align to TRBD1. From germline, CDR1 is MGHRA and CDR2 YSYEKL. V shed 4 bases and J 8 bases; nucleotides not matched to a gene: 7. The CDR3 runs to 15 residues. The CDR3 reads CASSLTGQGVDEQFF. DNA of the CDR3: TGCGCCAGCAGCCTAACGGGACAGGGGGTCGATGAGCAGTTCTTC.

A note on this clonotype: One base away lies a much larger clone, so this may be a sequencing read error. The J gene is TRBJ1-2, the V gene TRBV12-3 or TRBV12-4; 10 bases are shared with TRBD1. The CDR3 runs to 15 residues. CDR3 protein: CASSNRQGAGYGHTF. Here the CDR3 DNA reads TGTGCCAGCAGTAATAGACAGGGGGCTGGCTATGGCCACACCTTC.

This clonotype occurred a few times. The genes are TRBV6-5 and TRBJ2-5; tentatively, D is TRBD2 (5 bases). The CDR3 is 15 residues long. V was pared by 3 bases and J by 5 bases, with 16 bases between. Per the germline V gene, CDR1 is MNHEY and CDR2 is SVGAGI. The CDR3 loop is CASSYRPEGRETQYF. CDR3 coding DNA: TGTGCCAGCAGTTATCGGCCCGAGGGAAGGGAGACCCAGTACTTC.

This sequence joins TRBV5-1 and TRBJ1-3, with D hard to call. This CDR3 has 15 amino acids. With 4 bases removed from V and 0 bases from J, the gap between germline ends came to 11 bases. Germline CDR1 and CDR2: SGHRS and YFSETQ. The CDR3 is CASSPYLSSGNTIYF. CDR3 DNA: TGCGCCAGCAGCCCCTATCTAAGCTCTGGAAACACCATATATTTT.

The V and J genes are TRBV4-1 and TRBJ2-3; maybe TRBD1 (6 bases). V was pared by 6 bases and J by 3 bases, with 22 bases between. The germline CDR1 and CDR2 sequences are MGHRA and YSYEKL. There are 17 residues in the CDR3. CDR3: CASRLGVGALATDTQYF. Here the CDR3 DNA reads TGCGCCAGCAGATTAGGGGTGGGGGCCTTGGCGACAGATACGCAGTATTTT.

V gene TRBV20-1 combines with J gene TRBJ2-1; 7 bases align to TRBD1. After removal of 4 bases from V and 0 bases from J, the junction contained 3 bases not matched to a gene. The CDR3 has 14 residues. Germline CDR1 and CDR2: DFQATT and SNEGSKA (reference sequence). The CDR3 protein is CSATYRGSYNEQFF. The CDR3 DNA reads as TGCAGTGCTACTTACAGGGGCTCCTACAATGAGCAGTTCTTC.

This chain joins TRBV7-3 and TRBJ1-6; D is ambiguous. CDR3 length: 15 amino acids. Germline V lookup: CDR1 SGHTA, CDR2 FQGTGA. Trimming left V 0 bases short and J 1 base short, with 4 bases between. CDR3 sequence (DNA): TGTGCCAGCAGCTTAACGCAGTCCTATAATTCACCCCTCCACTTT. Residues: CASSLTQSYNSPLHF. The whole variable domain, filled in from reference TRBV7-3 and TRBJ1-6, reads GAGVSQTPSNKVTEKGKYVELRCDPISGHTALYWYRQSLGQGPEFLIYFQGTGAADDSGLPNDRFFAVRPEGSVSTLKIQRTERGDSAVYLCASSLTQSYNSPLHFGNGTRLTVT.

This clonotype was found a few times. The CDR3 DNA follows: TGCGCCAGCAGCTTGGAGAGAGGGGGGAACTCTGGGGCCAACGTCCTGACTTTC. It yields the protein CASSLERGGNSGANVLTF. The chain couples TRBV5-1 to TRBJ2-6; either TRBD1 or TRBD2 may fit D (6 bases each). V lost 0 bases and J lost 0, with 13 bases in between. CDR1 and CDR2 from the germline V gene are SGHRS and YFSETQ. CDR3 length: 18 amino acids.

This clonotype was recorded a few times. CDR3 in DNA: TGCAGTGCTGACAGGGCCCCTAATGAAAAACTGTTTTTT. The encoded protein is CSADRAPNEKLFF. This chain connects TRBV20-1 to TRBJ1-4; TRBD1 matches at 7 bases. The V and J ends lost 5 bases and 3 bases, in that order; junction bases with no gene match: 3. CDR1 and CDR2 from the germline V gene are DFQATT and SNEGSKA (reference sequence). The CDR3 runs 13 residues.

The rearrangement uses TRBV10-3 and TRBJ1-1; 8 nucleotides align to TRBD1. V lost 6 bases and J lost 4; bases outside the gene matches: 7. Germline V gene data show CDR1 as ENHRY and CDR2 as SYGVKD. This CDR3 spans 14 amino acids. The DNA of the CDR3 is TGTGCCATCAGAAACAGGGGGACGGGCACTGAAGCTTTCTTT. This translates into CAIRNRGTGTEAFF.